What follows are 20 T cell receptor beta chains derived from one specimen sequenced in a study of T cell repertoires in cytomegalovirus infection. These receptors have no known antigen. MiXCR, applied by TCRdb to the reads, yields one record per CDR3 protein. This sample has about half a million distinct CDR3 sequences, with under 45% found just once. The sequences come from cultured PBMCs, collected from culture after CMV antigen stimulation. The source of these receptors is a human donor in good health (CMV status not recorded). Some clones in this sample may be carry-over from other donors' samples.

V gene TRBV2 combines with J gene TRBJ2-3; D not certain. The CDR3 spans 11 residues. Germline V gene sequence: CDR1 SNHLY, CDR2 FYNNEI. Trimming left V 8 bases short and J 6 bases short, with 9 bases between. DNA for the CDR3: TGTGCCAGCGGAGTGTCGGATACGCAGTATTTT. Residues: CASGVSDTQYF.

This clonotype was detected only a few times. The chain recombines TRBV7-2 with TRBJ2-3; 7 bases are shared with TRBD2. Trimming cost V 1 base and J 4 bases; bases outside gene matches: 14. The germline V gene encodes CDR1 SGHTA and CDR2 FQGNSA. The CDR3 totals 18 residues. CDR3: CASSLVGGRAEGADTQYF. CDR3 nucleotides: TGTGCCAGCAGCTTAGTGGGTGGGAGGGCCGAGGGAGCAGATACGCAGTATTTT.

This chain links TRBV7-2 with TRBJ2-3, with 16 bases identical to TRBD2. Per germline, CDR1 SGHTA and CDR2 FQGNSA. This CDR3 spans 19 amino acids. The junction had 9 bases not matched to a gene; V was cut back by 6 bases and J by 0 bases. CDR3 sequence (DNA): TGTGCCAGCAGTCCCGGGACTAGCGGGGGGGTCCGGAGCACAGATACGCAGTATTTT. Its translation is CASSPGTSGGVRSTDTQYF.

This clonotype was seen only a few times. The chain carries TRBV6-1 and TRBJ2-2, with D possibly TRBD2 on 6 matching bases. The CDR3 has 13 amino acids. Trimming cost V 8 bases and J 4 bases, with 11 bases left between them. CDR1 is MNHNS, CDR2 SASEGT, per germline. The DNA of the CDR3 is TGTGCCAGCCTGACTAGGTCCACCGGGGAGCTGTTTTTT. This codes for CASLTRSTGELFF.

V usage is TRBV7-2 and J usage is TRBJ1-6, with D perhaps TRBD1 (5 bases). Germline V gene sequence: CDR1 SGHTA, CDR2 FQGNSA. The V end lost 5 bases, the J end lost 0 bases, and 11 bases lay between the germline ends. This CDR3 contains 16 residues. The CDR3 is CASSPTTGSYNSPLHF. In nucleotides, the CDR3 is TGTGCCAGCAGCCCCACCACAGGCTCCTATAATTCACCCCTCCACTTT.

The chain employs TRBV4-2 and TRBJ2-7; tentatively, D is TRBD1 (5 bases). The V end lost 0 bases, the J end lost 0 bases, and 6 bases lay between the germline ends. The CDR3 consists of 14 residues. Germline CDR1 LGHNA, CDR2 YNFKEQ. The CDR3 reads CASSQEDTSYEQYF. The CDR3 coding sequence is TGTGCCAGCAGCCAAGAGGACACCTCCTACGAGCAGTACTTC.

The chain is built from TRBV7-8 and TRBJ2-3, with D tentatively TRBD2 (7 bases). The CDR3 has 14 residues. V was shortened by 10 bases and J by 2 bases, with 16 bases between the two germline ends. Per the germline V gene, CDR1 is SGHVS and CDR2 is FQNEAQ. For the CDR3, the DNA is TGTGCCACAGGGAGGGGGGGGGCCACAGATACGCAGTATTTT. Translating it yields CATGRGGATDTQYF. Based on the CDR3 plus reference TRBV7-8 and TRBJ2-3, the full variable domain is GAGVSQSPRYKVAKRGQDVALRCDPISGHVSLFWYQQALGQGPEFLTYFQNEAQLDKSGLPSDRFFAERPEGSVSTLKIQRTQQEDSAVYLCATGRGGATDTQYFGPGTRLTVL.

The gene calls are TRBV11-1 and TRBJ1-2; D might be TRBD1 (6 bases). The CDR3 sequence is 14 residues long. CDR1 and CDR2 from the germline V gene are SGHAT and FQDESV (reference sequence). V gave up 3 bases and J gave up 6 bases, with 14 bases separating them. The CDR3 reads CASSFGGLLNGYTF. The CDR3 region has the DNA TGTGCCAGCAGCTTCGGGGGGCTCCTTAATGGCTACACCTTC.

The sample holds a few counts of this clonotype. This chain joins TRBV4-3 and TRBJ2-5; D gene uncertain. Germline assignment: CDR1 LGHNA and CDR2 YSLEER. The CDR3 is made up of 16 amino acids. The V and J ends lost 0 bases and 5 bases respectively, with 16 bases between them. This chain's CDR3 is CASSQDRAVNGETQYF. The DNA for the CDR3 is TGCGCCAGCAGCCAAGATAGGGCCGTAAATGGGGAGACCCAGTACTTC.

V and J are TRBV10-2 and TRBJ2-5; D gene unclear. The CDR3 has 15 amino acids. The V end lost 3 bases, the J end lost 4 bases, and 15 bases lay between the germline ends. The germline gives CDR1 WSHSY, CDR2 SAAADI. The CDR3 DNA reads TGCGCCAGCAGTGAATTTGAGGTTGGGATAGAGACCCAGTACTTC. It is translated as CASSEFEVGIETQYF.

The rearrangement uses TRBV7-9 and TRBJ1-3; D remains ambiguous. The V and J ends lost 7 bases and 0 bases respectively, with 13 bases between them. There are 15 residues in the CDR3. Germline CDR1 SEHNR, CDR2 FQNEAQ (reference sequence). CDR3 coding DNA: TGTGCCAGCACTCTCCCGGGAAACTCTGGAAACACCATATATTTT. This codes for CASTLPGNSGNTIYF.

In DNA, the CDR3 is TGTGCCAGCAGTGAATATAACAACAATCAGCCCCAGCATTTT. Protein: CASSEYNNNQPQHF. The rearrangement uses TRBV6-1 and TRBJ1-5, with D unresolved. The V and J ends lost 2 bases and 3 bases respectively, with 8 bases between them. CDR1 and CDR2 (germline): MNHNS, SASEGT. CDR3 length equals 14 residues.

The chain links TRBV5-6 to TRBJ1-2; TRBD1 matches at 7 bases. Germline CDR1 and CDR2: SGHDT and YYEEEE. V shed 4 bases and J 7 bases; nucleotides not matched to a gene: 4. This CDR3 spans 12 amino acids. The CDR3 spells CASSPGTAGYTF. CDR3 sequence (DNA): TGTGCCAGCAGCCCAGGGACAGCTGGCTACACCTTC.

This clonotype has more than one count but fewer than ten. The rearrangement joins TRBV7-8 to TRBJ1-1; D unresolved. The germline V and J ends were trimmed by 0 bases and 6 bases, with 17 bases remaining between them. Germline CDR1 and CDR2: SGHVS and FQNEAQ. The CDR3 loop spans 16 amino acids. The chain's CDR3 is CASSLAIRTLTPEAFF. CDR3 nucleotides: TGTGCCAGCAGCTTAGCGATCCGCACCCTAACCCCTGAAGCTTTCTTT.

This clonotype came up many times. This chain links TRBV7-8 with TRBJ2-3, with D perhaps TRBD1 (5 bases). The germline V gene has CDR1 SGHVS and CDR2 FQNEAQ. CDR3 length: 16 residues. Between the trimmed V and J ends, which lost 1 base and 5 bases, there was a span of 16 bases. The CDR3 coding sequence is TGTGCCAGCAGCTTAGTAGCAGGGCCTGCTGGAGATACGCAGTATTTT. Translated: CASSLVAGPAGDTQYF.

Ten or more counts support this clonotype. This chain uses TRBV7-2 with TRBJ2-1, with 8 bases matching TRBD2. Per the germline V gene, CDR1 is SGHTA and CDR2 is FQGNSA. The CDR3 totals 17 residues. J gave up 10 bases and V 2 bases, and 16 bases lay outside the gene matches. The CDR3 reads CASSLNPIAGLTNEQFF. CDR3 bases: TGTGCCAGCAGCTTAAATCCCATAGCGGGACTAACCAACGAGCAGTTCTTC.

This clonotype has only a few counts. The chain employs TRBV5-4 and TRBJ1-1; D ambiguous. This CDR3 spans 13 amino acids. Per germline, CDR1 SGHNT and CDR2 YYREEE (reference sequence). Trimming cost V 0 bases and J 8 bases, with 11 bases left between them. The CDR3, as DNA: TGTGCCAGCAGCTTGGTACCTTCGGAAGAAGCTTTCTTT. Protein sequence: CASSLVPSEEAFF.

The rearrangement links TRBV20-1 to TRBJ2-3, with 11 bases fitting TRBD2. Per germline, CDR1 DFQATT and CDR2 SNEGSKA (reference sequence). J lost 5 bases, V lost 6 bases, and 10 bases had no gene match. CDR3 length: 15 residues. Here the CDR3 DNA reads TGCAGTGCCTTCACTAGCGGGGGAATAAGAGATACGCAGTATTTT. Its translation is CSAFTSGGIRDTQYF.

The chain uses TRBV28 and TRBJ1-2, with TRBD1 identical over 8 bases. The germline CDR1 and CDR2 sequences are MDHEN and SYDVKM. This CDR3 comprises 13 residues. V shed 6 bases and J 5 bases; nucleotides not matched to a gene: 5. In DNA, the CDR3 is TGTGCCAGCAGACCGGGACAGGCTTATGGCTACACCTTC. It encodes CASRPGQAYGYTF.

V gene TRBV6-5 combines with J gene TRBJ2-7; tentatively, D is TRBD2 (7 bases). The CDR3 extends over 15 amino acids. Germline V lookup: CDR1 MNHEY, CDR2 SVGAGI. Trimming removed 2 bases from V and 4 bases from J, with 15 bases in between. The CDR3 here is CASSYVVGGLYEQYF. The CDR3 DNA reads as TGTGCCAGCAGTTACGTCGTGGGGGGGCTGTACGAGCAGTACTTC.